This T cell receptor beta chain was captured in a study of blood T cell repertoires in COVID-19. Some clones are missing from TCRdb's copy, which holds only in-frame ones; the method was immunoSEQ multiplex PCR. The sample contains around 25,000 clones, approximately 80% of which appear only once. Looked up from germline, CDR1 is SGHRS and CDR2 is YFSETQ. The CDR3 length is 15 residues. The V and J ends lost 7 bases and 2 bases, in that order; junction bases with no gene match: 8. The clonotype was recovered from a man aged 65 to 79 with acute or convalescent COVID-19. Sequenced: peripheral blood. The chain couples TRBV5-1 to TRBJ2-2, with 7 bases matching TRBD2. In DNA form, the CDR3 reads TGCGCCAGCGCCTTGGGAGGGAGAAACACCGGGGAGCTGTTTTTT. It yields the protein CASALGGRNTGELFF.